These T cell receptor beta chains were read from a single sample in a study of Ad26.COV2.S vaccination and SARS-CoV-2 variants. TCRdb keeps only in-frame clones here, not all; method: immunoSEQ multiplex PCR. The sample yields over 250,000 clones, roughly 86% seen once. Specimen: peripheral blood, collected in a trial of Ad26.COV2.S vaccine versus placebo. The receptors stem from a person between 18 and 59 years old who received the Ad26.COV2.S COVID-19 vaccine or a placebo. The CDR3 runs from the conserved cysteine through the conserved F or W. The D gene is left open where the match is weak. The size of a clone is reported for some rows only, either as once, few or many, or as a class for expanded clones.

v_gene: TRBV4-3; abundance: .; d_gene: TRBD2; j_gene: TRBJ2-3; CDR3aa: CASSQAGTSGSTDTQYF; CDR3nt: TGCGCCAGCAGCCAGGCTGGGACTAGCGGGTCCACAGATACGCAGTATTTT
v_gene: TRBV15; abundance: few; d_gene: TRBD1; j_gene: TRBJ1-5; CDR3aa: CATSGGLNRGHQPQHF; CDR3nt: TGTGCCACCAGCGGAGGCCTCAACAGGGGCCATCAGCCCCAGCATTTT
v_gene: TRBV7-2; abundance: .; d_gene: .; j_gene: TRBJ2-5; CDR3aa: CASSLGVRTVQETQYF; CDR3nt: TGTGCCAGCAGCTTAGGGGTGAGGACAGTCCAAGAGACCCAGTACTTC
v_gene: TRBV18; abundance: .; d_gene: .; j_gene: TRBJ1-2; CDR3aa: CASSQSFTPEDGYTF; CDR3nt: TGTGCCAGCTCACAGAGTTTTACCCCCGAGGATGGCTACACCTTC
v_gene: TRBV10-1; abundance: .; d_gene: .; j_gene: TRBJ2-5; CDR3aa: CASGDGGRETQYF; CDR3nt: TGCGCCAGCGGAGATGGTGGACGGGAGACCCAGTACTTC
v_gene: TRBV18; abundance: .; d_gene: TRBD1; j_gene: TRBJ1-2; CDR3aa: CASSPLDRGFGYTF; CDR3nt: TGTGCCAGCTCACCACTGGACAGGGGTTTTGGCTACACCTTC
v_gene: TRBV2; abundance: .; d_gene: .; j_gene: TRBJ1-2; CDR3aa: CASSEFGDGVGYGYTF; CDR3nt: TGTGCCAGCAGTGAATTCGGGGACGGGGTTGGCTATGGCTACACCTTC
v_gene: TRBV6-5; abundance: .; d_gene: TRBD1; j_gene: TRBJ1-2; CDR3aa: CASSYSAGGYGYTF; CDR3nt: TGTGCCAGCAGTTACTCCGCAGGGGGCTATGGCTACACCTTC
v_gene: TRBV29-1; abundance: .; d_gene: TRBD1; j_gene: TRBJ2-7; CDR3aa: CSVERGQGDYEQYF; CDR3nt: TGCAGCGTTGAGCGCGGGCAGGGGGATTACGAGCAGTACTTC
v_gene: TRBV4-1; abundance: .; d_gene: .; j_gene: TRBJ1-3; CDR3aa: CASSQDHFPRNTIYF; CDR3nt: TGCGCCAGCAGCCAAGATCATTTTCCACGAAACACCATATATTTT
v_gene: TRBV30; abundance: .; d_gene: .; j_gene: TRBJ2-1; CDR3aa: CAREEGDSSYNEQFF; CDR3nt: TGTGCCAGGGAGGAGGGGGACAGCTCCTACAATGAGCAGTTCTTC
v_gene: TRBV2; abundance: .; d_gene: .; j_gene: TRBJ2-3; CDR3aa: CASSDLDDTQYF; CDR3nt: TGTGCCAGCAGTGACTTGGACGATACGCAGTATTTT
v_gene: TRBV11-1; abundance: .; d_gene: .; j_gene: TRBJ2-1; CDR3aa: CASSRMGSSEQFF; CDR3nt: TGTGCCAGCAGCCGAATGGGGTCGAGTGAGCAGTTCTTC
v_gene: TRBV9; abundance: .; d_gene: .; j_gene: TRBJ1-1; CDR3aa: CASSVLASDTEAFF; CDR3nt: TGTGCCAGCAGCGTATTGGCTTCTGACACTGAAGCTTTCTTT
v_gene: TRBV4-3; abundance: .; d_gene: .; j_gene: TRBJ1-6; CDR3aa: CASSQEPGPGNSPLHF; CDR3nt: TGCGCCAGCAGCCAAGAACCGGGCCCTGGCAATTCACCCCTCCACTTT
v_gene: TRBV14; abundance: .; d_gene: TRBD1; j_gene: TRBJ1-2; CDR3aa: CASSQRQGQGPYGYTF; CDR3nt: TGTGCCAGCAGCCAACGCCAGGGACAGGGGCCTTATGGCTACACCTTC
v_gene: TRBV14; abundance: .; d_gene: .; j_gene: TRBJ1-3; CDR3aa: CASSPSGNTIYF; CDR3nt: TGTGCCAGCTCCCCCTCTGGAAACACCATATATTTT
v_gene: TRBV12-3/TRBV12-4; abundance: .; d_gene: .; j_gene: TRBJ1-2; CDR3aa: CASSFWPGDGYTF; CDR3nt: TGTGCCAGCAGTTTCTGGCCAGGGGATGGCTACACCTTC
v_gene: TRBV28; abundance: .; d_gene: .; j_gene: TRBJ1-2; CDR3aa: CASSPRANYGYTF; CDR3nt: TGTGCCAGCAGTCCCAGGGCTAACTATGGCTACACCTTC
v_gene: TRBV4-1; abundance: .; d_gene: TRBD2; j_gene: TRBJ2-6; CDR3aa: CASSRGGIVAGANVLTF; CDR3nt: TGCGCCAGCAGCCGGGGAGGGATAGTCGCTGGGGCCAACGTCCTGACTTTC
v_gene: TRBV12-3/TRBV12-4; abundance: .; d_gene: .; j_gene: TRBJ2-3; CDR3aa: CASRVSGTDTQYF; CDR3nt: TGTGCCAGCAGAGTTAGCGGTACAGATACGCAGTATTTT
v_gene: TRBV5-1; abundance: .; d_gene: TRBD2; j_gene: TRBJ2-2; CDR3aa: CASSLVAGATNTGELFF; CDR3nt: TGCGCCAGCAGCTTGGTAGCGGGAGCCACGAACACCGGGGAGCTGTTTTTT
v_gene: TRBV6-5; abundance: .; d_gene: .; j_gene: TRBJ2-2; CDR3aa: CASSSERITGELFF; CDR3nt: TGTGCCAGCAGCTCGGAGCGGATCACCGGGGAGCTGTTTTTT
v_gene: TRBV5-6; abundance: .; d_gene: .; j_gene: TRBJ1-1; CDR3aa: CASSLAEAGNTEAFF; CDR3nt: TGTGCCAGCAGCTTGGCCGAGGCCGGGAACACTGAAGCTTTCTTT
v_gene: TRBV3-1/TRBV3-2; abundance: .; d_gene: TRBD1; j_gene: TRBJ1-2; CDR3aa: CASSPTGDPYGYTF; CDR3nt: TGTGCCAGCAGCCCCACAGGGGACCCGTATGGCTACACCTTC
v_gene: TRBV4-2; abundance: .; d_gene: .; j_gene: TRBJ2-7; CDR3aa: CASSQELRLGSYEQYF; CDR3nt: TGTGCCAGCAGCCAAGAGTTGAGACTAGGGTCCTACGAGCAGTACTTC
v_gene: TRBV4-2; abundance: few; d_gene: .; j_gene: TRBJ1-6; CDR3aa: CASRLAGSYNSPLHF; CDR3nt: TGTGCCAGCAGACTCGCGGGATCTTATAATTCACCCCTCCACTTT